This record concerns one TCR beta chain sequence. The data were taken from a study of control samples from healthy donors and cancer patients. V dropped 3 bases and J dropped 3; count of bases not matched to a gene: 2. The germline V gene encodes CDR1 SGHRS and CDR2 YFSETQ. CDR3 length: 14 residues. The repertoire was sequenced with immunoSEQ multiplex PCR; TCRdb's copy has only in-frame clones and lacks some. The data hold 120,000 or so clones, with 88% observed a single time. The rearrangement uses TRBV5-1 and TRBJ2-2; TRBD1 matches at 7 bases. This TCR derives from a woman aged 55-75 years with lung cancer. Specimen: PBMCs. CDR3 region: CASSSGQDTGELFF. The CDR3 region has the DNA TGCGCCAGCAGCTCTGGACAGGACACCGGGGAGCTGTTTTTT.